The 14 T cell receptor beta chains presented below share a single source sample, sequenced in a study of metastatic and nonmetastatic thyroid tumors. None of the patients had undergone any treatment ahead of thyroid surgery. TCRdb re-analyzed the PCR reads using MiXCR. The sample has about 31,000 clones, 18% seen once. The sequencing input was blood. Receptors were obtained from a female donor with papillary thyroid cancer or a benign thyroid nodule (not recorded which). Some clones in this sample may be carry-over from other donors' samples.

In its sample, this clone was seen many times. This chain connects TRBV11-3 to TRBJ2-7, with a weak D call TRBD1 (5 bases). This CDR3 is 11 amino acids long. Trimming left V 8 bases short and J 7 bases short, with 12 bases between. The germline gives CDR1 SGHNT, CDR2 YENEEA. The CDR3, as DNA: TGTGCCAGCGGTCAGGGAAGAGAGCAGTACTTC. This translates into CASGQGREQYF.

This clone was detected ten times or more. The V call is TRBV3-1, the J call TRBJ2-3, with D hard to call. The CDR3 consists of 15 residues. Germline V gene lookup returns CDR1 LGHDT and CDR2 YNNKEL (reference sequence). The V end was cut by 0 bases, the J end by 2 bases, with 9 bases between. The CDR3 spells CASSQEVETTDTQYF. In nucleotides, the CDR3 is TGTGCCAGCAGCCAAGAAGTGGAGACCACAGATACGCAGTATTTT.

Concerning this clone: This may be a read error, as it is one base from a much larger clone. V usage is TRBV3-1 and J usage is TRBJ1-5; TRBD1 aligns across 7 bases. The length of the CDR3 is 17 residues. V shed 4 bases, J shed 0 bases, and the junction held 9 bases outside the gene matches. Germline CDR1 is LGHDT and CDR2 is YNNKEL (reference sequence). Written as DNA, the CDR3 is TGTGCCAGCAGCCGGGGACAGTATCTTTATAGCAATCAGCCCCAGCATTTT. Its translation: CASSRGQYLYSNQPQHF.

The V gene is TRBV18, the J gene TRBJ2-1; tentative D call: TRBD2 (7 bases). Germline V gene lookup returns CDR1 KGHSH and CDR2 LQKENI. Deletions cut 6 bases from V and 4 bases from J, with 13 bases between. CDR3 length equals 14 residues. The CDR3 nucleotides read TGTGCCAGCTCTCAGGGGACTATGTACAATGAGCAGTTCTTC. Protein product: CASSQGTMYNEQFF.

This clone has a count of ten or more. The chain has TRBV28 and TRBJ1-1; D gene unclear. The CDR3 runs 13 residues. Germline CDR1 reads MDHEN; CDR2 reads SYDVKM. The V and J ends lost 0 bases and 1 base respectively, with 3 bases between them. CDR3 DNA: TGTGCCAGCAGTTTATGGGAGAACACTGAAGCTTTCTTT. This gives the protein CASSLWENTEAFF.

This chain links TRBV20-1 with TRBJ1-2; D is ambiguous. V shed 4 bases and J shed 7 bases, with 16 bases lying between them. CDR3 length: 13 amino acids. Germline-derived CDR1 and CDR2 are DFQATT and SNEGSKA (reference sequence). CDR3 nucleotides: TGCAGTGCTATGGGAGCGGGGTGGGGTGGCTACACCTTC. Its translation: CSAMGAGWGGYTF.

Many counts were recorded for this clone. The chain couples TRBV18 to TRBJ2-1; 9 bases map to TRBD1. In germline, CDR1 is KGHSH, CDR2 LQKENI. This CDR3 comprises 15 residues. With V trimmed by 3 bases and J by 9 bases, 9 bases remained unmatched. In DNA form, the CDR3 reads TGTGCCAGCTCACCCGGGACAGGGAAGAGAGGTGAGCAGTTCTTC. It codes for CASSPGTGKRGEQFF. The full variable domain, in which reference TRBV18 and TRBJ2-1 provide the parts outside the CDR3, is NAGVMQNPRHLVRRRGQEARLRCSPMKGHSHVYWYRQLPEEGLKFMVYLQKENIIDESGMPKERFSAEFPKEGPSILRIQQVVRGDSAAYFCASSPGTGKRGEQFFGPGTRLTVL.

This clone was recorded at least ten times. The CDR3 region has the DNA TGTGCCAGCAGTCCGGGTGCCGACTATGGCTACACCTTC. Protein product: CASSPGADYGYTF. V usage is TRBV6-1 and J usage is TRBJ1-2; D remains ambiguous. V was cut by 5 bases and J by 3 bases, with 10 bases left in between. The germline gives CDR1 MNHNS, CDR2 SASEGT. The CDR3 has 13 residues.

Regarding this clone: This may be a read error: a much more frequent sequence differs by one nucleotide. This chain links TRBV29-1 with TRBJ2-1, with D perhaps TRBD1 (5 bases). The CDR3 extends over 17 amino acids. V lost 5 bases, J lost 0 bases, and 20 bases lay in between. Germline values: CDR1 SQVTM, CDR2 ANQGSEA. CDR3 DNA: TGCAGCGTTTCTGGCCGAGACGACAGCATCTCCTACAATGAGCAGTTCTTC. Its protein is CSVSGRDDSISYNEQFF.

This clone was picked up many times. The chain is built from TRBV10-2 and TRBJ1-2, with unresolved D. V lost 8 bases to trimming and J lost 0 bases, with 7 bases between them. The germline V gene has CDR1 WSHSY and CDR2 SAAADI. The CDR3 extends over 12 amino acids. The CDR3 nucleotides read TGCGCCAGCGCACTCTCTAACTATGGCTACACCTTC. This encodes CASALSNYGYTF.

This clone was observed many times. This chain connects TRBV6-1 to TRBJ2-7; 9 bases line up with TRBD2. The CDR3 has 13 amino acids. Germline V gene sequence: CDR1 MNHNS, CDR2 SASEGT. Trimming took 10 bases from V and 4 from J; bases not matched to a gene: 8. The CDR3 DNA is TGTGCCATCAGACGGACTAGCGAGTACGAGCAGTACTTC. As protein: CAIRRTSEYEQYF.

This clone was seen many times. The chain carries TRBV12-3 or TRBV12-4 and TRBJ1-4, with D perhaps matching TRBD1 (6 bases). The length of the CDR3 is 13 residues. V lost 5 bases to trimming and J lost 7 bases, with 11 bases between them. In DNA, the CDR3 is TGTGCCAGCAGTATCGGACAGCCTGAAAAACTGTTTTTT. Amino acids: CASSIGQPEKLFF.

This clone was found many times. The CDR3: CASGGPPGANVLTF. For the CDR3, the DNA is TGTGCCAGCGGGGGGCCTCCTGGGGCCAACGTCCTGACTTTC. The chain is built from TRBV3-1 and TRBJ2-6; either TRBD1 or TRBD2 may supply D (6 bases each). V gave up 8 bases and J gave up 2 bases, with 10 bases separating them. This CDR3 is built from 14 residues. CDR1 LGHDT and CDR2 YNNKEL come from the germline V gene (reference sequence).

The chain joins TRBV5-4 to TRBJ2-3; 8 positions agree with TRBD2. The CDR3 spans 15 residues. The germline V gene encodes CDR1 SGHNT and CDR2 YYREEE (reference sequence). Trimming at V came to 0 bases and at J to 9 bases, leaving 9 bases not matched to a gene. Written as DNA, the CDR3 is TGTGCCAGCAGCTTGGGGACCACTAGCGGCCGGACGCAGTATTTT. It yields the protein CASSLGTTSGRTQYF.